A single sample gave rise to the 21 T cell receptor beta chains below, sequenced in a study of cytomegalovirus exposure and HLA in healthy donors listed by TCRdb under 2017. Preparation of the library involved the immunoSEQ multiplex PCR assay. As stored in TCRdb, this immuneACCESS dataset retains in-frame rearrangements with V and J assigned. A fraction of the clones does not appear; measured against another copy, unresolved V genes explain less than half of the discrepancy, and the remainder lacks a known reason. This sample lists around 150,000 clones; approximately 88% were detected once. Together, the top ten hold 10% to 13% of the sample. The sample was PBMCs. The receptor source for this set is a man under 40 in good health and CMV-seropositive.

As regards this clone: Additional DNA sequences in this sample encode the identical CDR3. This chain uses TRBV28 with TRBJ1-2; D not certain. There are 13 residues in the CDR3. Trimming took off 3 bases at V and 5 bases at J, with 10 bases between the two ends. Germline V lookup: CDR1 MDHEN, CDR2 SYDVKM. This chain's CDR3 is CASSLRGSYGYTF. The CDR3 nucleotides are TGTGCCAGCAGTTTGAGAGGGTCTTATGGCTACACCTTC.

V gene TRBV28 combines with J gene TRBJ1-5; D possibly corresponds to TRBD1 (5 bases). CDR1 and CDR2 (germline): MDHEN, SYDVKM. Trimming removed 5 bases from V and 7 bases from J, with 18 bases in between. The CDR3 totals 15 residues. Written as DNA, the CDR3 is TGTGCCAGCAGTAGACGTCAGCAGGGAGGGCAGCCCCAGCATTTT. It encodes CASSRRQQGGQPQHF.

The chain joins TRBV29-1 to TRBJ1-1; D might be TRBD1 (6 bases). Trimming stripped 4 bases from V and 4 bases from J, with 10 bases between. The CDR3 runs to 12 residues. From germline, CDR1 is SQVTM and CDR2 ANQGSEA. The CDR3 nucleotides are TGCAGCGTTGTTGGGGGCCCCACTGAAGCTTTCTTT. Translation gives CSVVGGPTEAFF.

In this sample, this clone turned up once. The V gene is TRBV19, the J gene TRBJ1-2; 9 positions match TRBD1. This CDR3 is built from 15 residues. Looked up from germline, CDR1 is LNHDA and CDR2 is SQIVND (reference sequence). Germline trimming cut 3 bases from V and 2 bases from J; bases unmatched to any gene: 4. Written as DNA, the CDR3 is TGTGCCAGTAGTATTGGGACAGGGAAAAACTATGGCTACACCTTC. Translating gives CASSIGTGKNYGYTF. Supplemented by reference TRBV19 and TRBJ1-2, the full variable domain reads DGGITQSPKYLFRKEGQNVTLSCEQNLNHDAMYWYRQDPGQGLRLIYYSQIVNDFQKGDIAEGYSVSREKKESFPLTVTSAQKNPTAFYLCASSIGTGKNYGYTFGSGTRLTVV.

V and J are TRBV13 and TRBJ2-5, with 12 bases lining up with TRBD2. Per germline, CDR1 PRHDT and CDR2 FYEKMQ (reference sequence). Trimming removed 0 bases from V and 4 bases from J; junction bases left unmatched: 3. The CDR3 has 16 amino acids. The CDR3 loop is CASSLGPTSGRETQYF. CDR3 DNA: TGTGCCAGCAGCTTAGGCCCGACTAGCGGGAGAGAGACCCAGTACTTC.

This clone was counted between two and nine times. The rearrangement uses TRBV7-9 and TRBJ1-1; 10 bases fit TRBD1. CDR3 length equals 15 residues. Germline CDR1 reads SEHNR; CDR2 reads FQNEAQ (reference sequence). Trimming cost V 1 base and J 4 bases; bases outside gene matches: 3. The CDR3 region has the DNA TGTGCCAGCAGCTTAGGACAGGGGGCTCCCACTGAAGCTTTCTTT. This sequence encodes CASSLGQGAPTEAFF.

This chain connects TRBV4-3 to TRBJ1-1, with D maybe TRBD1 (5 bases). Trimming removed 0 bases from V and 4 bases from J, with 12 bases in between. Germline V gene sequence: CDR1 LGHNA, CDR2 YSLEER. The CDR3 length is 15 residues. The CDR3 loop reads CASSQDLNQGTEAFF. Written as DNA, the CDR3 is TGCGCCAGCAGCCAAGACCTGAACCAGGGCACTGAAGCTTTCTTT.

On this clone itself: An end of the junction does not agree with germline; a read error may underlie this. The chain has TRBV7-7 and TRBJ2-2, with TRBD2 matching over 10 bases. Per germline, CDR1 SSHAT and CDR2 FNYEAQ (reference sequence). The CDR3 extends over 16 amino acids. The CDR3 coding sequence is TGTGCTAGCAGCCCCTCCGGGACTAGCGTATCCGGGGAGCTGTTTTTT. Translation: CASSPSGTSVSGELFF.

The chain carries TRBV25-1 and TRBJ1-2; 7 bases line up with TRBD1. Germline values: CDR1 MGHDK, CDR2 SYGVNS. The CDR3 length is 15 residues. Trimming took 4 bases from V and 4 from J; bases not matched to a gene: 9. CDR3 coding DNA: TGTGCCAGCAGTGCCCCAGGGGGGTTGGGCTATGGCTACACCTTC. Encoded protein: CASSAPGGLGYGYTF.

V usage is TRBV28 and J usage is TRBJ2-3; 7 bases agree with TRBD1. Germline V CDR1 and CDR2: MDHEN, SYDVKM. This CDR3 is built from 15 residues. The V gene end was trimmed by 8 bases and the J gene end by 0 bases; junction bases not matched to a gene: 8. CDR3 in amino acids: CASATPTGSTDTQYF. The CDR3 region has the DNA TGTGCCAGCGCCACCCCGACAGGGAGCACAGATACGCAGTATTTT.

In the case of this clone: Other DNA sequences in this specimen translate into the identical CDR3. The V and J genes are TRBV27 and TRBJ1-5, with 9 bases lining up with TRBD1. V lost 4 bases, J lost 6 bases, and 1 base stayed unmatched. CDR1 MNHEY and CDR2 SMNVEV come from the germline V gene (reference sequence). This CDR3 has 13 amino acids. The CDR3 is CASSYRGRQPQHF. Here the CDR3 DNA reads TGTGCCAGCAGTTACAGGGGGCGTCAGCCCCAGCATTTT.

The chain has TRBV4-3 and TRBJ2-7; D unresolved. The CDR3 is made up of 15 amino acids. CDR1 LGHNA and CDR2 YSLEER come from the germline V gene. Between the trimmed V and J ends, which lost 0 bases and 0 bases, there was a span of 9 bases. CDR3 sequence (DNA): TGCGCCAGCAGCCAAGATATCGAGAGCTCCTACGAGCAGTACTTC. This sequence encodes CASSQDIESSYEQYF.

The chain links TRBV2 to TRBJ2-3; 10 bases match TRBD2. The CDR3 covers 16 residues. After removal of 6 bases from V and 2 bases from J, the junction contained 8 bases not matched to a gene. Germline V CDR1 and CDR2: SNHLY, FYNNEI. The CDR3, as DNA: TGTGCCAGCAGCTCACTACTAGCGGGGCTCACAGATACGCAGTATTTT. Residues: CASSSLLAGLTDTQYF.

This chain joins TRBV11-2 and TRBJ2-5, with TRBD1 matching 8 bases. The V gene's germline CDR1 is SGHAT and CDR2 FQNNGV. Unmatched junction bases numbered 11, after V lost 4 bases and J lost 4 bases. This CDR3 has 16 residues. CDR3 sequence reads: CASSWTGQGAGETQYF. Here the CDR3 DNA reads TGTGCCAGCAGCTGGACTGGGCAGGGGGCTGGAGAGACCCAGTACTTC.

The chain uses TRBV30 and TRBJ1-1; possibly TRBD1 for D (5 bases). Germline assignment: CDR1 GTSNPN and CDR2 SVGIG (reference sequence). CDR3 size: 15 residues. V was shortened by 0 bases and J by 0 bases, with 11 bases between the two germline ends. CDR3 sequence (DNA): TGTGCCTGGAGTGTTTTCGAGGACATGAACACTGAAGCTTTCTTT. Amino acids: CAWSVFEDMNTEAFF.

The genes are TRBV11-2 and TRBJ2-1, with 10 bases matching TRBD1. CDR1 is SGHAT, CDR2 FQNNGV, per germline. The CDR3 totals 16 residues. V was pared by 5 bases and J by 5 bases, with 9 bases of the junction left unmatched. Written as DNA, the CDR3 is TGTGCCAGCAGCCCTGCCGGGACAGGGGTCCACAATGAGCAGTTCTTC. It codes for CASSPAGTGVHNEQFF.

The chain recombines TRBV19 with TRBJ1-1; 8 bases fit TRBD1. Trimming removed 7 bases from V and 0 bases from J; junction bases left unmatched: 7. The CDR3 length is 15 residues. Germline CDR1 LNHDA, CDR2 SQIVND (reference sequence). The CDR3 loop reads CASNRGSLMNTEAFF. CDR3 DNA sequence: TGTGCCAGTAACAGGGGGTCCCTTATGAACACTGAAGCTTTCTTT.

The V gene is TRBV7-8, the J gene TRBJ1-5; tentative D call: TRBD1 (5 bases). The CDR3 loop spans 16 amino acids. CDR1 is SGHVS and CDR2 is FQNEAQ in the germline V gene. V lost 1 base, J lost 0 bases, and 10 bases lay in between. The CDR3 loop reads CASSLGQPYSNQPQHF. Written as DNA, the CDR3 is TGTGCCAGCAGCTTAGGACAGCCTTATAGCAATCAGCCCCAGCATTTT.

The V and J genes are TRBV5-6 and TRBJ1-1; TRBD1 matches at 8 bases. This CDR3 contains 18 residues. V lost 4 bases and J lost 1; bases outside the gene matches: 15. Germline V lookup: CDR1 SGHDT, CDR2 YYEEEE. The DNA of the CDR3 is TGTGCCAGCAGCCAATTATCCGGGACAGGTAAGGAGAACACTGAAGCTTTCTTT. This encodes CASSQLSGTGKENTEAFF.

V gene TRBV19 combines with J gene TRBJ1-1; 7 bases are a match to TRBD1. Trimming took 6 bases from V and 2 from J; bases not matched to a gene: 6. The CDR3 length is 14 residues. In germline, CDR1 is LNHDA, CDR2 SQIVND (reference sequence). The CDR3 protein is CASRPRQGNTEAFF. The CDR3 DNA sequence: TGTGCCAGTAGACCTAGACAGGGTAACACTGAAGCTTTCTTT.

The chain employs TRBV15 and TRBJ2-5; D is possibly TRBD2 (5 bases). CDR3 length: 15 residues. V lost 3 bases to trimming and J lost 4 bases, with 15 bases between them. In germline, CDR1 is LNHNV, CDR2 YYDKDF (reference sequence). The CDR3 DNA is TGTGCCACCAGCAGCTCAGGACTGGTGGGAGAGACCCAGTACTTC. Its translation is CATSSSGLVGETQYF.